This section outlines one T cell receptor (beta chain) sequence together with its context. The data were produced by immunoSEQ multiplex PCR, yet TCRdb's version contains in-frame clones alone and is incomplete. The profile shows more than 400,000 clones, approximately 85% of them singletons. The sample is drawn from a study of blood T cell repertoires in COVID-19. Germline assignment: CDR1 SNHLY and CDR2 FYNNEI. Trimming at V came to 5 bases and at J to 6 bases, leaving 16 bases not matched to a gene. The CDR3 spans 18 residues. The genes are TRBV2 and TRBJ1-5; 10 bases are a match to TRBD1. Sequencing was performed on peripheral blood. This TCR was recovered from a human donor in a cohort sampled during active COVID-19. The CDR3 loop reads CASSFSLSTGTGAQPQHF. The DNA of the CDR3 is TGTGCCAGCAGTTTTAGCCTGAGTACCGGGACAGGGGCTCAGCCCCAGCATTTT.